These 24 T cell receptor beta chains came from one sample sequenced in a study of radiation and T cells in renal cell carcinoma. As to time point: blood 2 weeks post-SBRT. Specified treatment: 15 Gy SBRT to primary tumor, nephrectomy 4 weeks later. Data came from immunoSEQ multiplex PCR; TCRdb stores just in-frame clones and leaves some out. There are tens of thousands of clones in the sample; around 76% occur only once, and roughly 7% lies in the top ten. Sequencing used blood, obtained from a patient whose treatment included radiotherapy and nephrectomy. The receptors derive from a man between 60 and 75 years old with renal cell carcinoma.

The chain recombines TRBV10-3 with TRBJ2-5; TRBD1 matches 9 bases. After removal of 6 bases from V and 4 bases from J, the junction contained 9 bases not matched to a gene. There are 15 residues in the CDR3. Per the germline V gene, CDR1 is ENHRY and CDR2 is SYGVKD. CDR3 nucleotide sequence: TGTGCCATCAGGGACATACAGGGGGCAGGAGAGACCCAGTACTTC. Protein sequence: CAIRDIQGAGETQYF.

Turning to this clone: Other DNA sequences from this sample encode an identical CDR3 as well. J is TRBJ2-2 and V is TRBV11-2; no clear D gene. V lost 6 bases, J lost 5 bases, and 4 bases lay in between. The CDR3 runs 11 residues. Germline CDR1 reads SGHAT; CDR2 reads FQNNGV. The CDR3, as DNA: TGTGCCAGCAGTCTAACCGGGGAGCTGTTTTTT. Encoded protein: CASSLTGELFF.

The V gene is TRBV11-2, the J gene TRBJ2-3, with D maybe TRBD1 (6 bases). Trimming cost V 5 bases and J 4 bases, with 16 bases left between them. In germline, CDR1 is SGHAT, CDR2 FQNNGV. There are 15 residues in the CDR3. The CDR3 protein is CASSQTGYGSDTQYF. DNA of the CDR3: TGTGCCAGCAGCCAAACAGGGTACGGGTCAGATACGCAGTATTTT.

This clone has just one count. This chain uses TRBV9 with TRBJ2-1; 10 nucleotides match TRBD2. The CDR3 loop spans 15 amino acids. Germline trimming cut 0 bases from V and 4 bases from J; bases unmatched to any gene: 1. CDR1 is SGDLS, CDR2 YYNGEE, per germline. The CDR3 coding sequence is TGTGCCAGCAGCGTAGGGACTAGCGGTTACAATGAGCAGTTCTTC. Its translation is CASSVGTSGYNEQFF.

The V and J genes are TRBV6-5 and TRBJ2-5; TRBD2 aligns across 13 bases. Germline V lookup: CDR1 MNHEY, CDR2 SVGAGI. The CDR3 has 15 residues. J lost 1 base, V lost 7 bases, and 3 bases had no gene match. The CDR3 is CASTTSGGVQETQYF. CDR3 bases: TGTGCCAGCACAACTAGCGGGGGGGTCCAAGAGACCCAGTACTTC.

This sequence joins TRBV7-8 and TRBJ2-3, with TRBD2 matching over 7 bases. The CDR3 totals 17 residues. Unmatched junction bases numbered 19, after V lost 3 bases and J lost 10 bases. Germline CDR1 SGHVS, CDR2 FQNEAQ. The DNA of the CDR3 is TGTGCCAGCAGCTTGGAAGGGACTATTCGGGGGACTCTCGCGCAGTATTTT. It yields the protein CASSLEGTIRGTLAQYF.

The chain has TRBV6-5 and TRBJ2-1, with D possibly being TRBD1 (5 bases). The V gene's germline CDR1 is MNHEY and CDR2 SVGAGI. The germline V and J ends were trimmed by 9 bases and 0 bases, with 9 bases remaining between them. This CDR3 is built from 13 residues. This chain's CDR3 is CARHRSSYNEQFF. In DNA form, the CDR3 reads TGTGCCAGACACAGGAGCTCCTACAATGAGCAGTTCTTC.

V is TRBV7-2 and J is TRBJ2-1, with TRBD2 matching 13 bases. The V segment lost 2 bases and the J segment 8 bases; nucleotides outside the gene matches: 3. This CDR3 is built from 15 residues. The germline CDR1 and CDR2 sequences are SGHTA and FQGNSA. CDR3 in DNA: TGTGCCAGCAGCTTACGGACTAGCGGGAGATATGAGCAGTTCTTC. It encodes CASSLRTSGRYEQFF.

The chain combines TRBV30 with TRBJ2-3, with D perhaps TRBD2 (5 bases). Germline V gene sequence: CDR1 GTSNPN, CDR2 SVGIG (reference sequence). This CDR3 is built from 13 residues. V dropped 4 bases and J dropped 8 bases, with 16 bases sitting between them. CDR3 DNA: TGTGCCTGGATGGCCGGAGGAGTTGGTACGCAGTATTTT. Translated, it gives CAWMAGGVGTQYF. Full variable domain (remainder filled in from reference TRBV30 and TRBJ2-3): SQTIHQWPATLVQPVGSPLSLECTVEGTSNPNLYWYRQAAGRGLQLLFYSVGIGQISSEVPQNLSASRPQDRQFILSSKKLLLSDSGFYLCAWMAGGVGTQYFGPGTRLTVL.

The V gene is TRBV10-2, the J gene TRBJ2-1; maybe TRBD1 (6 bases). V lost 5 bases to trimming and J lost 0 bases, with 14 bases between them. Per the germline V gene, CDR1 is WSHSY and CDR2 is SAAADI. The CDR3 consists of 16 residues. CDR3 in amino acids: CASSKSTGSSYNEQFF. CDR3 DNA sequence: TGCGCCAGCAGTAAGAGCACAGGGAGCTCCTACAATGAGCAGTTCTTC.

The J gene is TRBJ1-4, the V gene TRBV30, with a possible D match to TRBD1 (6 bases). Germline V lookup: CDR1 GTSNPN, CDR2 SVGIG (reference sequence). The CDR3 has 14 amino acids. Trimming cost V 3 bases and J 7 bases, with 15 bases left between them. The CDR3 protein is CAWREGGGTEKLFF. As DNA, the CDR3 is TGTGCCTGGAGGGAGGGGGGGGGAACTGAAAAACTGTTTTTT.

The V gene is TRBV30, the J gene TRBJ1-6, with 8 positions matching TRBD1. Germline V CDR1 and CDR2: GTSNPN, SVGIG (reference sequence). The J segment lost 7 bases and the V segment lost 2 bases, leaving 10 bases of the junction unmatched. CDR3 size: 16 residues. CDR3 amino acids: CAWSYPTGGGNSPLHF. The CDR3 nucleotides are TGTGCCTGGAGTTACCCCACAGGGGGAGGAAATTCACCCCTCCACTTT.

This sequence joins TRBV6-1 and TRBJ1-4; the match to TRBD1 covers 7 bases. CDR1 and CDR2 (germline): MNHNS, SASEGT. Losses at the gene ends were 5 bases for V and 6 bases for J; bases not matched to a gene: 6. This CDR3 spans 14 amino acids. In nucleotides, the CDR3 is TGTGCCAGCAGTAGACAGGGAGCGGATGAAAAACTGTTTTTT. It specifies CASSRQGADEKLFF.

V is TRBV6-5 and J is TRBJ2-2, with D possibly being TRBD2 (6 bases). The CDR3 runs to 15 residues. The V and J ends lost 6 bases and 5 bases respectively, with 16 bases between them. Germline CDR1 reads MNHEY; CDR2 reads SVGAGI. Here the CDR3 DNA reads TGTGCCAGCAGCCCCCTAGCGAGCACGACCGGGGAGCTGTTTTTT. It yields the protein CASSPLASTTGELFF.

The rearrangement joins TRBV18 to TRBJ1-1, with 9 bases that match TRBD1. The germline CDR1 and CDR2 sequences are KGHSH and LQKENI. CDR3 length: 16 residues. The junction had 4 bases not matched to a gene; V was cut back by 1 base and J by 1 base. This CDR3 is CASSPLGTGPNTEAFF. CDR3 sequence (DNA): TGTGCCAGCTCACCACTCGGGACAGGGCCGAACACTGAAGCTTTCTTT.

The chain couples TRBV5-8 to TRBJ2-5; D is perhaps TRBD1 (6 bases). The DNA end is a closer match to TRBJ2-7, so the J assignment may be wrong. The CDR3 consists of 13 residues. CDR1 and CDR2 from the germline V gene are SGHTS and YDEGEE. Written as DNA, the CDR3 is TGTGCCAGCAACAGGGACCAGGGTGGCGAGCAGTACTTC. Amino acid sequence: CASNRDQGGEQYF.

In its sample, this clone was seen once. The V and J genes are TRBV7-2 and TRBJ2-6; unclear D gene. The ends were cut back, 3 bases at V and 2 bases at J, with 5 bases in the middle. The CDR3 spans 14 residues. The germline V gene encodes CDR1 SGHTA and CDR2 FQGNSA. The chain's CDR3 is CASSFRAGANVLTF. CDR3 sequence (DNA): TGTGCCAGCAGCTTCCGTGCTGGGGCCAACGTCCTGACTTTC.

This chain links TRBV12-2 with TRBJ2-7; TRBD1 is the table's D call, not checked against the DNA. TRBV12-2 is a listed pseudogene. CDR3 length: 17 amino acids. CDR3 protein: CASRFWDRGLFGYEQYV. Written as DNA, the CDR3 is TGTGCAAGTCGCTTTTGGGACAGGGGGCTTTTTGGATACGAGCAGTACGTC.

V and J are TRBV7-6 and TRBJ2-3; D uncertain. This CDR3 comprises 14 residues. V was shortened by 0 bases and J by 1 base, with 5 bases between the two germline ends. The germline V gene has CDR1 SGHVS and CDR2 FNYEAQ. The CDR3 DNA sequence: TGTGCCAGCAGCTTAGCCCGCGGCACAGATACGCAGTATTTT. Translation gives CASSLARGTDTQYF.

This clone came up a few times. One end of the junction fails to match germline, which may point to a read error. The chain joins TRBV6-5 to TRBJ1-3; D gene uncertain. CDR1 and CDR2 from the germline V gene are MNHEY and SVGAGI. This CDR3 comprises 12 residues. In DNA form, the CDR3 reads TGTGCCAGCGGTTACTCTGGAAACACCATATATTTT. It is translated as CASGYSGNTIYF.

The chain couples TRBV4-1 to TRBJ2-5; maybe TRBD1 (6 bases). The CDR3 loop spans 15 amino acids. Germline V lookup: CDR1 MGHRA, CDR2 YSYEKL. Trimming cost V 0 bases and J 5 bases, with 13 bases left between them. The CDR3 is CASSQDQGQDETQYF. The CDR3 DNA sequence: TGCGCCAGCAGCCAAGATCAGGGGCAGGACGAGACCCAGTACTTC.

The J gene is TRBJ2-1, the V gene TRBV10-3; 9 positions match TRBD2. Germline assignment: CDR1 ENHRY and CDR2 SYGVKD. The V segment lost 9 bases and the J segment 6 bases; nucleotides outside the gene matches: 6. The CDR3 is 13 residues long. The CDR3: CAIGGGAINEQFF. In nucleotides, the CDR3 is TGTGCCATTGGCGGGGGGGCGATCAATGAGCAGTTCTTC.

V gene TRBV5-1 combines with J gene TRBJ2-5, with 8 bases aligning to TRBD2. The CDR3 extends over 15 amino acids. The junction had 6 bases not matched to a gene; V was cut back by 1 base and J by 4 bases. Germline assignment: CDR1 SGHRS and CDR2 YFSETQ. The CDR3 region is CASSLSGGPGETQYF. For the CDR3, the DNA is TGCGCCAGCAGCTTGTCGGGGGGGCCGGGAGAGACCCAGTACTTC.

This chain's CDR3 is CASSQGAGTEAFF. The CDR3 bases are TGTGCCAGCAGCCAGGGGGCCGGCACTGAAGCTTTCTTT. The rearrangement links TRBV27 to TRBJ1-1, with 8 bases matching TRBD1. Germline CDR1 is MNHEY and CDR2 is SMNVEV (reference sequence). This CDR3 region has 13 residues. The ends lost 6 bases at V and 4 bases at J; junction bases unmatched: 4.